A selection of T cell receptor beta chains follows, all from one sample in a study of Ad26.COV2.S vaccination and SARS-CoV-2 variants. Profiled with immunoSEQ multiplex PCR; TCRdb holds only in-frame clones, not every one. The table has some 410,000 clones, 80% to 95% seen once. Sequencing was performed on peripheral blood, taken in a trial of Ad26.COV2.S vaccine versus placebo. Every receptor here comes from a person between 18 and 59 years old who received the Ad26.COV2.S COVID-19 vaccine or a placebo. The CDR3 runs from the conserved cysteine through the conserved F or W. The D gene is left open where the match is weak. Only some rows state a clone size, as once, few, many or a class for expanded clones.

d_call j_call clone_size v_call cdr3_aa cdr3_nt
TRBD1 TRBJ1-2 . TRBV4-3 CASSQGDRGYGYTF TGCGCCAGCAGCCAAGGGGACAGGGGATATGGCTACACCTTC
. TRBJ2-5 . TRBV12-5 CATIQGLQETQYF TGTGCTACAATACAGGGTTTGCAAGAGACCCAGTACTTC
TRBD1 TRBJ2-7 . TRBV7-8 CASSLDRGREQYF TGTGCCAGCAGCTTGGACAGGGGTCGCGAGCAGTACTTC
. TRBJ2-7 once TRBV6-2/TRBV6-3 CASSYSRGQSSYEQYF TGTGCCAGCAGTTACTCCAGGGGCCAAAGCTCCTACGAGCAGTACTTC
TRBD1 TRBJ1-4 . TRBV4-1 CASSQIRTGWVEKLFF TGCGCCAGCAGCCAGATACGGACAGGGTGGGTTGAAAAACTGTTTTTT
. TRBJ2-1 . TRBV18 CASSNRQPNSYNEQFF TGTGCCAGCTCAAACAGACAGCCAAACTCCTACAATGAGCAGTTCTTC
. TRBJ2-7 . TRBV9 CASSTTGTEQYF TGTGCCAGCAGCACGACAGGTACCGAGCAGTACTTC
. TRBJ2-3 . TRBV5-6 CASRPASTLGTDTQYF TGTGCCAGCAGACCCGCGTCAACACTGGGCACAGATACGCAGTATTTT
TRBD2 TRBJ2-2 . TRBV5-1 CASSLGLAGTGELFF TGCGCCAGCAGCTTAGGACTAGCGGGTACCGGGGAGCTGTTTTTT
TRBD1 TRBJ1-4 . TRBV6-5 CASRSLTGDEKLFF TGTGCCAGCAGAAGTTTGACAGGGGACGAAAAACTGTTTTTT
TRBD1 TRBJ2-5 . TRBV5-6 CASSLPWGRGQETQYF TGTGCCAGCAGCTTGCCTTGGGGCAGGGGGCAAGAGACCCAGTACTTC
. TRBJ1-4 . TRBV4-3 CASSQDVRQESNEKLFF TGCGCCAGCAGCCAAGACGTCAGGCAGGAGTCTAATGAAAAACTGTTTTTT
TRBD2 TRBJ2-2 few TRBV7-9 CASSPPGLASTGELFF TGTGCCAGCAGCCCACCGGGACTAGCTTCCACCGGGGAGCTGTTTTTT
. TRBJ1-2 . TRBV11-2 CASSLGAGVYYGYTF TGTGCCAGCAGCTTAGGGGCAGGGGTCTATTATGGCTACACCTTC
. TRBJ1-1 . TRBV11-3 CASRMGWGGIMNTEAFF TGTGCCAGCAGAATGGGTTGGGGCGGAATCATGAACACTGAAGCTTTCTTT